The rows below give T cell receptor beta chains drawn from one sample of a study of T cell responses to AZD1222 COVID-19 vaccine. Libraries were prepared by immunoSEQ multiplex PCR; TCRdb keeps only in-frame clonotypes and omits some of them. This sample has 150,000 to 170,000 clones, with 70% to 90% found just once. The material was peripheral blood, obtained on day 0 of MenACWY control vaccination. These receptor sequences come from an adult in good health. The CDR3 runs from the conserved cysteine through the conserved F or W. Each record gives: V gene, CDR3 protein.

V gene: TRBV10-3
CDR3 protein: CAIMRAGGTDTQYF

V gene: TRBV4-3
CDR3 protein: CASSQALGTFGNTIYF

V gene: TRBV10-3
CDR3 protein: CAISQPGQGRYEQYF

V gene: TRBV12-3/TRBV12-4
CDR3 protein: CASRIRGTDTQYF

V gene: TRBV19
CDR3 protein: CASRDRGEQYF

V gene: TRBV7-9
CDR3 protein: CASSPIPVIYGYTF

V gene: TRBV6-2/TRBV6-3
CDR3 protein: CASSYSNRADTF

V gene: TRBV28
CDR3 protein: CASSLGLWGPTEAFF

V gene: TRBV19
CDR3 protein: CASSIPPGTGYTF

V gene: TRBV19
CDR3 protein: CASGTENSAGNTIYF

V gene: TRBV4-3
CDR3 protein: CASSLTSTGYNEQFF

V gene: TRBV28
CDR3 protein: CASSSGAALGNTIYF

V gene: TRBV15
CDR3 protein: CATSLRGGAYNEQFF

V gene: TRBV2
CDR3 protein: CASSDTTGPEAFF

V gene: TRBV5-1
CDR3 protein: CASSLGGGPESPLHF

V gene: TRBV4-1
CDR3 protein: CASSQAPTTGSEASGYTF